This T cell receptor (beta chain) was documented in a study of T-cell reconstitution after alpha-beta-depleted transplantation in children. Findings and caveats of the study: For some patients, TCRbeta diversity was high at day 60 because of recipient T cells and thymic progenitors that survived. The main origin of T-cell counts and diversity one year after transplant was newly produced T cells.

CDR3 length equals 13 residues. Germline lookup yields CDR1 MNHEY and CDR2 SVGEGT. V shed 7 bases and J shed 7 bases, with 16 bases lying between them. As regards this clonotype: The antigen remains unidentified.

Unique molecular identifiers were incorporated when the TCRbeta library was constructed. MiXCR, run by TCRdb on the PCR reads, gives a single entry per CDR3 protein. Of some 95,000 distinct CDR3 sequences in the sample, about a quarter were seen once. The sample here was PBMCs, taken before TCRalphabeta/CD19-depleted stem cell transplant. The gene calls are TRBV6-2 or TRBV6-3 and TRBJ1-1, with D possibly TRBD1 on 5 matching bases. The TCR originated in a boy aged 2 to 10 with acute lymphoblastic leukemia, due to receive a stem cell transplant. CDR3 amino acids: CASTRSGAVEAFF. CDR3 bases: TGTGCCAGCACCCGGAGTGGGGCGGTTGAAGCTTTCTTT.